This passage covers 24 T cell receptor beta chains from one sample sequenced in a study of T cell responses to AZD1222 COVID-19 vaccine. Sequencing was performed with immunoSEQ multiplex PCR; in TCRdb, only in-frame clones are kept and a portion is missing. This sample yields about 120,000 clones, of which about 87% are seen a single time; around 6.1% belongs to the top ten. The sample consisted of peripheral blood, taken on day 0 of AZD1222 vaccination. The receptor set was obtained from an adult in good health.

The chain carries TRBV18 and TRBJ1-6; D gene unclear. Between the trimmed V and J ends, which lost 5 bases and 5 bases, there was a span of 13 bases. The germline V gene encodes CDR1 KGHSH and CDR2 LQKENI. The CDR3 length is 15 residues. CDR3 sequence (DNA): TGTGCCAGCTCAACTGGACGCAGTCATAATTCACCCCTCCACTTT. It codes for CASSTGRSHNSPLHF.

V usage is TRBV2 and J usage is TRBJ2-1, with 8 bases lining up with TRBD2. V shed 6 bases, J shed 6 bases, and the junction held 10 bases outside the gene matches. The CDR3 is 15 residues long. In germline, CDR1 is SNHLY, CDR2 FYNNEI. In DNA, the CDR3 is TGTGCCAGCAGGGGGAGCGGGAGAGGTTCCAATGAGCAGTTCTTC. This translates into CASRGSGRGSNEQFF.

This chain links TRBV7-6 with TRBJ2-3; D is possibly TRBD1 (6 bases). From germline, CDR1 is SGHVS and CDR2 FNYEAQ. V dropped 0 bases and J dropped 5 bases, with 18 bases sitting between them. This CDR3 has 17 residues. CDR3 nucleotide sequence: TGTGCCAGCAGCTTAGCAATCGACGCAGGGGCCATAGATACGCAGTATTTT. This sequence encodes CASSLAIDAGAIDTQYF.

CDR3 DNA: TGCAGCGTTGACAGACAGGGGCGCGCTTTCTTT. This translates into CSVDRQGRAFF. The V and J genes are TRBV29-1 and TRBJ1-1; TRBD1 aligns across 8 bases. Looked up from germline, CDR1 is SQVTM and CDR2 is ANQGSEA. With V trimmed by 3 bases and J by 11 bases, 5 bases remained unmatched. This CDR3 is 11 amino acids long.

CDR3 nucleotide sequence: TGTGCCAGTAGTAGGCCGGGGGGGTCGACGAGTTTGAAAGGGGATGGCTACACCTTC. Translating it yields CASSRPGGSTSLKGDGYTF. The chain carries TRBV19 and TRBJ1-2, with D maybe TRBD1 (5 bases). Between the trimmed V and J ends, which lost 4 bases and 6 bases, there was a span of 30 bases. The CDR3 has 19 residues. Germline values: CDR1 LNHDA, CDR2 SQIVND (reference sequence).

The rearrangement uses TRBV15 and TRBJ2-5; D gene ambiguous. Trimming removed 0 bases at V and 1 base at J, with 6 bases between. The CDR3 has 14 residues. Per the germline V gene, CDR1 is LNHNV and CDR2 is YYDKDF (reference sequence). Here the CDR3 reads CATSRDGTQETQYF. The CDR3 DNA is TGTGCCACCAGCAGAGATGGCACCCAAGAGACCCAGTACTTC.

The genes are TRBV18 and TRBJ1-1; weak D call: TRBD1 (5 bases). CDR3 length: 15 amino acids. V was shortened by 2 bases and J by 1 base, with 11 bases between the two germline ends. CDR1 KGHSH and CDR2 LQKENI come from the germline V gene. CDR3 region: CASSPMGGGNTEAFF. The CDR3 region has the DNA TGTGCCAGCTCACCAATGGGGGGAGGGAACACTGAAGCTTTCTTT.

This chain links TRBV19 with TRBJ1-2; D is uncertain. Deletions cut 6 bases from V and 3 bases from J, with 14 bases between. The CDR3 covers 14 residues. Germline lookup yields CDR1 LNHDA and CDR2 SQIVND (reference sequence). The CDR3 coding sequence is TGTGCCAGTAGGTCCAGCCCCGGCGACTATGGCTACACCTTC. As protein: CASRSSPGDYGYTF.

The chain carries TRBV10-1 and TRBJ1-2; D gene unclear. CDR3 size: 13 residues. The ends were cut back, 4 bases at V and 8 bases at J, with 14 bases in the middle. From germline, CDR1 is WNHNN and CDR2 SYGVQD (reference sequence). In nucleotides, the CDR3 is TGCGCCAGCAGTGTTGAGCCCCCGGGAGGCTACACCTTC. It translates to CASSVEPPGGYTF.

V and J are TRBV7-9 and TRBJ2-2; D might be TRBD1 or TRBD2, each matching 5 bases. Germline V gene lookup returns CDR1 SEHNR and CDR2 FQNEAQ (reference sequence). V dropped 4 bases and J dropped 6 bases, with 21 bases sitting between them. The CDR3 totals 17 residues. The CDR3 sequence: CASSSRTGTPRAGELFF. The CDR3 DNA reads TGTGCCAGCAGCTCCCGGACCGGGACGCCCCGGGCCGGGGAGCTGTTTTTT.

In DNA form, the CDR3 reads TGTGCCATCAGTGAGAACCCCAGGGTAGGAAATTCACCCCTCCACTTT. Translated, it gives CAISENPRVGNSPLHF. This chain uses TRBV10-3 with TRBJ1-6, with a tentative D call TRBD1 (5 bases). The germline gives CDR1 ENHRY, CDR2 SYGVKD. This CDR3 region has 16 residues. V dropped 2 bases and J dropped 7 bases, with 15 bases sitting between them.

The chain employs TRBV7-2 and TRBJ2-1; 8 bases are a match to TRBD1. This CDR3 has 14 amino acids. Germline lookup yields CDR1 SGHTA and CDR2 FQGNSA. The junction had 8 bases not matched to a gene; V was cut back by 0 bases and J by 13 bases. The chain's CDR3 is CASSLAPRQGIQFF. As DNA, the CDR3 is TGTGCCAGCAGCTTAGCGCCGCGACAGGGGATACAGTTCTTC.

The genes are TRBV4-3 and TRBJ1-2; D unresolved. The V and J ends lost 4 bases and 4 bases respectively, with 13 bases between them. In germline, CDR1 is LGHNA, CDR2 YSLEER. The CDR3 contains 14 residues. The CDR3 protein is CASSPSPGIYGYTF. In DNA form, the CDR3 reads TGCGCCAGCAGCCCCTCCCCCGGAATCTATGGCTACACCTTC.

The gene calls are TRBV27 and TRBJ1-1; D uncertain. Germline V CDR1 and CDR2: MNHEY, SMNVEV (reference sequence). The CDR3 loop spans 13 amino acids. Trimming removed 3 bases at V and 5 bases at J, with 10 bases between. The CDR3 DNA sequence: TGTGCCAGCAGTTTTTCCGAGGGAACTGAAGCTTTCTTT. This gives the protein CASSFSEGTEAFF.

V usage is TRBV27 and J usage is TRBJ1-4; TRBD1 is a possible D gene (5 bases). There are 14 residues in the CDR3. Trimming stripped 0 bases from V and 4 bases from J, with 6 bases between. The germline V gene has CDR1 MNHEY and CDR2 SMNVEV (reference sequence). Here the CDR3 DNA reads TGTGCCAGCAGTTTATCTCAGGGTAATGAAAAACTGTTTTTT. This gives the protein CASSLSQGNEKLFF.

The chain uses TRBV10-3 and TRBJ2-6, with D perhaps matching TRBD1 or TRBD2 (5 bases each). In germline, CDR1 is ENHRY, CDR2 SYGVKD. The CDR3 consists of 14 residues. V was cut by 9 bases and J by 4 bases, with 13 bases left in between. The CDR3 DNA sequence: TGTGCCATACATATGGGGACCGGGGCCAACGTCCTGACTTTC. Translation gives CAIHMGTGANVLTF.

This chain connects TRBV12-3 or TRBV12-4 to TRBJ2-7; 10 bases map to TRBD2. The CDR3 runs 13 residues. Germline trimming cut 8 bases from V and 6 bases from J; bases unmatched to any gene: 7. As DNA, the CDR3 is TGTGCCAGCGCAGCGGGAGGGCCGGTCGAGCAGTACTTC. This translates into CASAAGGPVEQYF.

This clone has just one count. The rearrangement uses TRBV7-9 and TRBJ1-6, with D unresolved. The V gene's germline CDR1 is SEHNR and CDR2 FQNEAQ (reference sequence). V was clipped by 2 bases and J by 0 bases, with 5 bases between them. The CDR3 length is 15 residues. CDR3 in DNA: TGTGCCAGCAGCTTAAGGAGCTCCTATAATTCACCCCTCCACTTT. Protein: CASSLRSSYNSPLHF.

The chain links TRBV6-5 to TRBJ2-2; TRBD1 is a possible D gene (5 bases). V was clipped by 10 bases and J by 7 bases, with 10 bases between them. CDR1 and CDR2 (germline): MNHEY, SVGAGI. The CDR3 has 11 amino acids. The DNA of the CDR3 is TGTGCCATCAGGGCCGACGGGGAGCTGTTTTTT. The encoded protein is CAIRADGELFF.

The chain employs TRBV5-6 and TRBJ1-1, with 11 bases lining up with TRBD1. Germline values: CDR1 SGHDT, CDR2 YYEEEE. V gave up 4 bases and J gave up 4 bases; unmatched junction bases: 6. The CDR3 is 15 amino acids. The CDR3 DNA sequence: TGTGCCAGCAGCCCAAGGGACAGGGGGGGCACTGAAGCTTTCTTT. The encoded protein is CASSPRDRGGTEAFF.

This clone was seen once. This chain joins TRBV6-2 or TRBV6-3 and TRBJ1-4, with no clear D. V gave up 0 bases and J gave up 7 bases, with 3 bases separating them. The germline V gene encodes CDR1 MNHEY and CDR2 SVGEGT. This CDR3 spans 12 amino acids. In DNA form, the CDR3 reads TGTGCCAGCAGTTACTCGGTTGAAAAACTGTTTTTT. Translation gives CASSYSVEKLFF.

This chain joins TRBV18 and TRBJ2-7; 10 positions agree with TRBD1. This CDR3 has 15 amino acids. J was trimmed by 7 bases and V by 3 bases; bases with no gene match: 9. Germline CDR1 KGHSH, CDR2 LQKENI. The CDR3 reads CASSPPGQGMGEQYF. CDR3 nucleotides: TGTGCCAGCTCACCTCCGGGACAGGGGATGGGGGAGCAGTACTTC.

This clone showed up just a few times. The rearrangement joins TRBV19 to TRBJ2-5; a weak D match, TRBD2 (5 bases). The CDR3 has 13 amino acids. Germline CDR1 is LNHDA and CDR2 is SQIVND (reference sequence). Trimming left V 6 bases short and J 0 bases short, with 8 bases between. The chain's CDR3 is CASRTGNQETQYF. The CDR3, as DNA: TGTGCCAGTAGGACCGGGAACCAAGAGACCCAGTACTTC. The full variable domain, rest sourced from reference TRBV19 and TRBJ2-5, is DGGITQSPKYLFRKEGQNVTLSCEQNLNHDAMYWYRQDPGQGLRLIYYSQIVNDFQKGDIAEGYSVSREKKESFPLTVTSAQKNPTAFYLCASRTGNQETQYFGPGTRLLVL.

The chain joins TRBV3-1 (or the pseudogene TRBV3-2) to TRBJ2-1; 9 bases map to TRBD2. CDR1 is LGHDT, CDR2 YNNKEL, per germline (reference sequence). The J segment lost 4 bases and the V segment lost 7 bases, leaving 5 bases of the junction unmatched. CDR3 length: 14 residues. The CDR3 sequence: CASTAGGLYNEQFF. DNA for the CDR3: TGTGCCAGCACTGCGGGGGGGCTTTACAATGAGCAGTTCTTC.